This TCR beta chain was profiled in a study of glioma-infiltrating T cells listed by TCRdb under 2016. Regarding the complete study: Sequencing of TCR alpha- and beta-chain repertoires was performed on glioma tissue, on non-neoplastic brain tissue, and on matched peripheral blood mononuclear cells. To gauge divergence between tissue and blood T-cell populations, every tissue-infiltrating repertoire was compared against the peripheral blood repertoire from the same patient. The paired cohort comprised three low-grade glioma patients, 8 or 9 primary glioblastoma patients and three non-glioma patients contributing non-neoplastic brain tissue.

On this clonotype itself: Its specific antigen is unknown. Base-call qualities are not available, and no considerably larger clone is one nucleotide away.

The CDR3 runs 15 residues from the cysteine to the phenylalanine. Only CDR3 DNA is held: 45 bases, read in frame from base 1. At the junction V is shortened by 4 bases and J by 7 bases; bases outside the gene matches: 8. For CDR1 and CDR2, the germline V gene lists MRHNA and SNTAGT. The study at large found these results: The group comparisons were based on small numbers of patients: three non-neoplastic, three low-grade glioma and roughly eight glioblastoma patients. VJ-independent divergence between tissue and blood was found to be below expectation in non-neoplastic patients but above expectation in all gliomas, particularly low-grade gliomas. Very few CDR3 sequences were found to be shared between tissue and blood, and this scarcity was attributed to high CDR3 diversity and limited sampling.

The iRepertoire nested amplicon-rescue multiplex PCR (arm-PCR) platform was used to amplify TCR alpha and beta CDR3 regions from RNA. For one-step reverse transcription and amplification, 100-400 ng of tissue mRNA or PBMC total RNA was used as input. Following bead purification, Illumina adapters were added by a secondary multiplex PCR, and libraries between 200 and 400 bp were gel-purified. Internal 6-nucleotide barcodes were carried by the libraries and were used for demultiplexing. Sequencing of libraries was performed on an Illumina MiSeq with 2x220 or 2x250 nucleotide paired-end reads. For the original study's pipeline: Paired reads were merged using FLASH 1.2.11 and were aligned to the GRCh37 human genome using BWA-MEM, after which TRA and TRB reads were extracted. For V and J assignment, an IMGT-derived reference of cassette sequences and CDR3 motifs that included pseudogenes was used. Reads were translated in three frames, and productive CDR3s were defined as those with a C...FGXG motif and no stop codons. Unique combinations of V-J cassette pair and CDR3 amino acid sequence were defined as clonotypes. Reads were filtered by Hamming distance, thresholded by each sample's sequence error rate in mapped regions. The raw public reads went through TCRdb reprocessing: fastp at Q25, MiXCR clone calling, in-frame beta chains kept. Every distinct CDR3 protein forms one entry, paired with its most common genes and DNA. Here the V and J calls rest on TCRdb's processing, not on the authors' analysis. A total of about 140,000 distinct CDR3 sequences appear in this sample, around 40% of them only once. The top ten hold around 20% of the sample.

The sample taken for sequencing was glioma tissue, nonneoplastic brain tissue, or PBMCs (not recorded which). The sequence came from a human donor with low-grade glioma or glioblastoma, undergoing nonglioma brain surgery, or in good health (not recorded which). This receptor chain uses TRBV6-4 and TRBJ2-2, and TRBD1 matches 8 of the central bases. The nucleotides read TGTGCCAGCAGTGCCCAGGGGGCCCCAGGCGGGGAGCTGTTTTTT. It codes for CASSAQGAPGGELFF.